The T cell receptor beta chain under discussion was sequenced for a study of blood T cells in healthy people across ages (dated by TCRdb to 2015 to 2017). About the full investigation: In model experiments, roughly one uniquely barcoded TCR beta cDNA molecule per two T cells was captured by template switching. Using deep sequencing normalized with unique cDNA molecular identifiers, the study measured how TCR beta repertoire diversity changes with age. The donors were split into four age groups: young (average around 15 years), middle-aged (roughly 39), aged (more than 60) and long-lived (under 85). To avoid experimental bias, donors of different ages were distributed randomly across sequencing lanes. Two additional independent replicas of 1 million unique cDNA reads from the same blood draw were analyzed for two donors (one aged 18 to 30 and one aged 80 or older). What the authors observed across the whole study: Since profiling was done on bulk unsorted PBMCs, naive and antigen-experienced compartments could not be conclusively compared. Observed TCR beta diversity correlated strongly with the percentage of naive T cells measured by flow cytometry. Estimates of total diversity based on one million sequenced T cells were considered lower bounds and underestimates. Donor CMV infection status was unknown, potentially confounding age-related changes in expanded clonotypes. Observed TCR beta diversity per million T cells fell roughly linearly with age, and a significant reduction was already apparent by age around 40. Compared with the aged group, the long-lived group had more naive CD4+ T cells, fewer expanded clones and increased TCR diversity, a pattern suggesting age selection.

Trimming costs V 3 bases and J 6 bases, and their ends lie 17 bases apart. The CDR3 spans 16 residues, from the cysteine through the phenylalanine. Kept here is only the CDR3 DNA, which spans 48 bases and is read in frame from base 1. Looking up the germline V gene yields CDR1 MGHRA and CDR2 YSYEKL. This clonotype was detected once. The antigen this receptor binds is unknown. No base quality values were provided; no much bigger clone lies one nucleotide off. The approximately 40 donors, aged roughly 6 to 100 years, were systemically healthy Caucasian individuals from Russia. Ten milliliters of peripheral blood were drawn from each donor into EDTA-treated Vacutainer tubes. Ficoll-Paque density-gradient centrifugation was used to isolate PBMCs, with at least 6 million per sample. Total RNA was extracted from PBMCs with Trizol reagent, with at least 6 micrograms obtained per sample. Naive CD45RAhigh/CD27high T cell percentages were measured by flow cytometry on a PBMC aliquot from every donor.

Library preparation employed 5' RACE. Data came from an Illumina HiSeq 2500. A second PCR of roughly 6 to 11 cycles was run with a J-beta primer mix and a sample-barcoded 5' primer. A unique molecular identifier was introduced onto each TCR beta cDNA molecule by a template-switch 5' adaptor carrying 12 random nucleotides. Each sample yielded at least 2.5 million CDR3-containing paired-end reads. The Mint cDNA synthesis kit, primed by a TRBC-specific oligonucleotide, was used to synthesize first-strand cDNA from all RNA. All cDNA was treated with uracil-DNA glycosylase and then went through a first 18-cycle PCR with the universal primers M1SS and BC2_uni_R. The study's own analysis went as follows. For normalization, 1 million high-quality reads were randomly selected from each sample, with every read carrying a distinct molecular identifier. Instead of being binned into consensus sequences, reads with shared molecular identifiers were discarded. CDR3 identification, clonotype clustering and error correction used MiTCR with a Q25 quality threshold and the strictest error-elimination algorithm. A nonparametric unseen species model with Euler transformation was used to estimate a lower bound on total TCR beta diversity. Using fastp trimming at Q25 and MiXCR clonotype assembly, TCRdb reanalyzed the public sequencing data and kept in-frame beta chains. CDR3 protein sequences are deduplicated, and each keeps its most common genes and DNA. The V and J calls were determined by TCRdb, not by the authors. In this sample the table shows 1.2 million to 1.5 million distinct CDR3 sequences, 59% of which occur a single time. Jointly, the top ten make up 6.5% to 8.5% of the sample.

This clonotype originated in a man between 18 and 35 years old in good health. Sequencing was performed on blood. This receptor chain uses TRBV4-1 and TRBJ2-2; the D region may be TRBD1 or TRBD2, each matching 6 bases equally. The nucleotide sequence is TGCGCCAGCAGCCAGATCTTCGGGGGCGCGGCCGGGGAGCTGTTTTTT. This translates into CASSQIFGGAAGELFF.